These T cell receptor beta chains were read from a single sample in a study of shared clonotypes between healthy human individuals. This table comes from immunoSEQ multiplex PCR, and its TCRdb copy is limited to in-frame clones, with some not included. This sample has more than 2 million clones, with 95% found just once. Sequencing was done on a sample of naive CD4+ T cells sorted from blood. The receptors stem from a man between 18 and 35 years old in good health. CDR3s include the opening cysteine and the closing phenylalanine or tryptophan. Each record gives: J gene, clone size, D gene, V gene, CDR3 protein, CDR3 DNA. A D gene is named only where the DNA matches it firmly. Expanded clones are given a class, and other clones once, few, many or no size at all.

TRBJ2-3 - - TRBV5-4 CASSSQITDTQYF TGTGCCAGCAGCTCACAGATCACAGATACGCAGTATTTT
TRBJ1-2 - - TRBV27 CASRGVGTLYGYTF TGTGCCAGCCGTGGAGTCGGAACACTCTATGGCTACACCTTC
TRBJ1-6 - - TRBV30 CAWSVVSSYNSPLHF TGTGCCTGGAGTGTTGTAAGCTCCTATAATTCACCCCTCCACTTT
TRBJ2-7 - - TRBV6-5 CASSSPYDLEQYF TGTGCCAGCAGTTCCCCCTACGACTTGGAGCAGTACTTC
TRBJ2-1 - - TRBV6-5 CASSFRPYSGENEQFF TGTGCCAGCAGTTTCAGACCCTACTCAGGGGAGAATGAGCAGTTCTTC
TRBJ2-3 - - TRBV28 CASSSVRRDGTDTQYF TGTGCCAGCAGTTCAGTGAGACGGGACGGCACAGATACGCAGTATTTT
TRBJ2-7 - - TRBV10-3 CAISESPEAYEQYF TGTGCCATCAGTGAGTCGCCAGAGGCCTACGAGCAGTACTTC
TRBJ2-3 - TRBD2 TRBV4-1 CASRPGLGTTDTQYF TGCGCCAGTCGGCCGGGACTAGGGACCACAGATACGCAGTATTTT
TRBJ2-1 - - TRBV2 CASSADTKPGNEQFF TGTGCCAGCAGTGCAGACACGAAACCGGGTAATGAGCAGTTCTTC
TRBJ2-5 - - TRBV27 CASSFGESETQYF TGTGCCAGCAGTTTTGGTGAATCAGAGACCCAGTACTTC
TRBJ1-1 - - TRBV11-2 CASSLQGTQGTEAFF TGTGCCAGCAGCTTACAGGGAACACAGGGCACTGAAGCTTTCTTT
TRBJ2-4 - - TRBV7-9 CASSPVGIQYF TGTGCCAGCAGCCCCGTCGGCATTCAGTACTTC
TRBJ2-7 - - TRBV4-1 CASSQTGASGSYEQYF TGCGCCAGCAGCCAAACAGGGGCTAGCGGTTCCTACGAGCAGTACTTC
TRBJ2-5 - - TRBV29-1 CSVARSVQETQYF TGCAGCGTGGCCCGTAGCGTCCAAGAGACCCAGTACTTC
TRBJ2-2 - TRBD2 TRBV5-1 CASSLTSGRTGELFF TGCGCCAGCAGCTTGACTAGCGGGAGAACCGGGGAGCTGTTTTTT
TRBJ2-1 many TRBD2 TRBV11-3 CASSSAGGWEQFF TGTGCCAGCAGCTCAGCGGGAGGGTGGGAGCAGTTCTTC
TRBJ2-5 - - TRBV4-1 CASSQEPREETQYF TGCGCCAGCAGCCAGGAACCTAGGGAAGAGACCCAGTACTTC
TRBJ2-7 once TRBD1 TRBV11-2 CASSPRIGGESYEQYF TGTGCCAGCAGCCCCCGTATAGGGGGCGAGTCCTACGAGCAGTACTTC
TRBJ1-6 - - TRBV6-5 CASSPFATNESPLHF TGTGCCAGCAGTCCCTTTGCGACTAACGAGTCACCCCTCCACTTT
TRBJ2-5 - - TRBV5-4 CASSQGQETQYF TGTGCCAGCAGCCAGGGGCAAGAGACCCAGTACTTC
TRBJ2-5 - TRBD1 TRBV5-1 CASSSVTGDRETQYF TGCGCCAGCAGCTCGGTGACAGGGGATCGGGAGACCCAGTACTTC
TRBJ2-3 - - TRBV6-6 CASSFPLVGTTDTQYF TGTGCCAGCAGTTTCCCGTTGGTGGGGACCACAGATACGCAGTATTTT
TRBJ2-2 - TRBD2 TRBV7-2 CASSSGTSYGGELFF TGTGCCAGCAGCTCGGGGACTAGCTACGGCGGGGAGCTGTTTTTT
TRBJ2-3 - TRBD1 TRBV9 CASSVKGTGGRDTQYF TGTGCCAGCAGCGTTAAAGGGACAGGAGGTAGGGATACGCAGTATTTT
TRBJ2-7 - TRBD2 TRBV7-2 CASSPQAGGYFSEQYF TGTGCCAGCAGCCCTCAGGCGGGAGGGTATTTTAGCGAGCAGTACTTC
TRBJ1-5 - TRBD1 TRBV18 CASSATGQGATQPQHF TGTGCCAGCTCAGCAACTGGACAGGGGGCGACTCAGCCCCAGCATTTT
TRBJ1-6 - - TRBV6-1 CASTPGVQVNSPLHF TGTGCCAGCACCCCGGGGGTACAGGTTAATTCACCCCTCCACTTT
TRBJ2-3 - - TRBV12-5 CASGLLGLSTDTQYF TGTGCTAGTGGTTTGCTCGGACTCAGCACAGATACGCAGTATTTT
TRBJ2-7 - TRBD2 TRBV15 CATSRGLATYEQYF TGTGCCACCAGCAGAGGACTAGCTACCTACGAGCAGTACTTC
TRBJ1-1 - - TRBV28 CASSLISKNTEAFF TGTGCCAGCAGTTTGATTAGTAAAAACACTGAAGCTTTCTTT
TRBJ2-3 - TRBD2 TRBV19 CASSMTSGWTDTQYF TGTGCCAGTAGTATGACTAGCGGATGGACAGATACGCAGTATTTT
TRBJ1-4 - TRBD1 TRBV5-1 CASSPGQGAREKLFF TGCGCCAGCAGCCCCGGACAGGGGGCGCGCGAAAAACTGTTTTTT
TRBJ2-7 - - TRBV19 CASSMGQAYEQYF TGTGCCAGTAGTATGGGGCAGGCCTACGAGCAGTACTTC
TRBJ1-2 - - TRBV1 CTSSQGAGDYGYTF TGCACCAGCAGCCAAGGGGCAGGGGACTATGGCTACACCTTC
TRBJ1-4 once TRBD1 TRBV10-3 CATGQGAEKLFF TGTGCCACCGGACAGGGGGCTGAAAAACTGTTTTTT
TRBJ1-1 - - TRBV6-1 CASSDRDTEAFF TGTGCCAGCAGTGACCGGGACACTGAAGCTTTCTTT
TRBJ2-1 once TRBD2 TRBV2 CASSEAVASGPMREFF TGTGCCAGCAGTGAAGCTGTGGCTAGCGGGCCAATGAGGGAGTTCTTC
TRBJ2-3 - TRBD2 TRBV7-3 CASSSRGGITDTQYF TGTGCCAGCAGCTCCCGGGGAGGGATCACAGATACGCAGTATTTT
TRBJ1-6 - TRBD1 TRBV2 CASSADRGGNSPLHF TGTGCCAGCAGTGCCGACAGGGGGGGAAATTCACCCCTCCACTTT
TRBJ1-3 once TRBD1 TRBV18 CASSPGTGSGNTIYF TGTGCCAGCTCACCAGGGACAGGGAGCGGAAACACCATATATTTT
TRBJ2-3 - - TRBV7-2 CASNRRSTDTQYF TGTGCCAGCAACAGACGGAGCACAGATACGCAGTATTTT
TRBJ2-7 - - TRBV10-3 CAISRGWGYEQYF TGTGCCATCAGCAGAGGTTGGGGCTACGAGCAGTACTTC
TRBJ1-6 - - TRBV30 CAWSVRGGVYNSPLHF TGTGCCTGGAGTGTACGAGGGGGTGTCTATAATTCACCCCTCCACTTT
TRBJ2-1 - - TRBV11-2 CASSRDTVKGDEQFF TGTGCCAGCAGCCGAGACACGGTGAAAGGGGATGAGCAGTTCTTC
TRBJ2-3 once - TRBV18 CASSPQQYDTQYF TGTGCCAGCTCTCCCCAGCAGTATGATACGCAGTATTTT
TRBJ1-5 - - TRBV19 CASSIGNRAEPQHF TGTGCCAGTAGTATAGGTAACAGGGCAGAACCCCAGCATTTT
TRBJ2-2 - - TRBV2 CASSEVPGRTGELFF TGTGCCAGCAGTGAAGTGCCCGGGCGGACCGGGGAGCTGTTTTTT
TRBJ2-5 - - TRBV27 CATADEPRETQYF TGTGCCACCGCCGATGAACCACGGGAGACCCAGTACTTC
TRBJ2-4 - - TRBV6-4 CASSDSGSGKNIQYF TGTGCCAGCAGTGACTCTGGGTCAGGCAAAAACATTCAGTACTTC
TRBJ1-1 - - TRBV9 CASSVDYRDPEAFF TGTGCCAGCAGCGTCGATTACAGGGATCCTGAAGCTTTCTTT